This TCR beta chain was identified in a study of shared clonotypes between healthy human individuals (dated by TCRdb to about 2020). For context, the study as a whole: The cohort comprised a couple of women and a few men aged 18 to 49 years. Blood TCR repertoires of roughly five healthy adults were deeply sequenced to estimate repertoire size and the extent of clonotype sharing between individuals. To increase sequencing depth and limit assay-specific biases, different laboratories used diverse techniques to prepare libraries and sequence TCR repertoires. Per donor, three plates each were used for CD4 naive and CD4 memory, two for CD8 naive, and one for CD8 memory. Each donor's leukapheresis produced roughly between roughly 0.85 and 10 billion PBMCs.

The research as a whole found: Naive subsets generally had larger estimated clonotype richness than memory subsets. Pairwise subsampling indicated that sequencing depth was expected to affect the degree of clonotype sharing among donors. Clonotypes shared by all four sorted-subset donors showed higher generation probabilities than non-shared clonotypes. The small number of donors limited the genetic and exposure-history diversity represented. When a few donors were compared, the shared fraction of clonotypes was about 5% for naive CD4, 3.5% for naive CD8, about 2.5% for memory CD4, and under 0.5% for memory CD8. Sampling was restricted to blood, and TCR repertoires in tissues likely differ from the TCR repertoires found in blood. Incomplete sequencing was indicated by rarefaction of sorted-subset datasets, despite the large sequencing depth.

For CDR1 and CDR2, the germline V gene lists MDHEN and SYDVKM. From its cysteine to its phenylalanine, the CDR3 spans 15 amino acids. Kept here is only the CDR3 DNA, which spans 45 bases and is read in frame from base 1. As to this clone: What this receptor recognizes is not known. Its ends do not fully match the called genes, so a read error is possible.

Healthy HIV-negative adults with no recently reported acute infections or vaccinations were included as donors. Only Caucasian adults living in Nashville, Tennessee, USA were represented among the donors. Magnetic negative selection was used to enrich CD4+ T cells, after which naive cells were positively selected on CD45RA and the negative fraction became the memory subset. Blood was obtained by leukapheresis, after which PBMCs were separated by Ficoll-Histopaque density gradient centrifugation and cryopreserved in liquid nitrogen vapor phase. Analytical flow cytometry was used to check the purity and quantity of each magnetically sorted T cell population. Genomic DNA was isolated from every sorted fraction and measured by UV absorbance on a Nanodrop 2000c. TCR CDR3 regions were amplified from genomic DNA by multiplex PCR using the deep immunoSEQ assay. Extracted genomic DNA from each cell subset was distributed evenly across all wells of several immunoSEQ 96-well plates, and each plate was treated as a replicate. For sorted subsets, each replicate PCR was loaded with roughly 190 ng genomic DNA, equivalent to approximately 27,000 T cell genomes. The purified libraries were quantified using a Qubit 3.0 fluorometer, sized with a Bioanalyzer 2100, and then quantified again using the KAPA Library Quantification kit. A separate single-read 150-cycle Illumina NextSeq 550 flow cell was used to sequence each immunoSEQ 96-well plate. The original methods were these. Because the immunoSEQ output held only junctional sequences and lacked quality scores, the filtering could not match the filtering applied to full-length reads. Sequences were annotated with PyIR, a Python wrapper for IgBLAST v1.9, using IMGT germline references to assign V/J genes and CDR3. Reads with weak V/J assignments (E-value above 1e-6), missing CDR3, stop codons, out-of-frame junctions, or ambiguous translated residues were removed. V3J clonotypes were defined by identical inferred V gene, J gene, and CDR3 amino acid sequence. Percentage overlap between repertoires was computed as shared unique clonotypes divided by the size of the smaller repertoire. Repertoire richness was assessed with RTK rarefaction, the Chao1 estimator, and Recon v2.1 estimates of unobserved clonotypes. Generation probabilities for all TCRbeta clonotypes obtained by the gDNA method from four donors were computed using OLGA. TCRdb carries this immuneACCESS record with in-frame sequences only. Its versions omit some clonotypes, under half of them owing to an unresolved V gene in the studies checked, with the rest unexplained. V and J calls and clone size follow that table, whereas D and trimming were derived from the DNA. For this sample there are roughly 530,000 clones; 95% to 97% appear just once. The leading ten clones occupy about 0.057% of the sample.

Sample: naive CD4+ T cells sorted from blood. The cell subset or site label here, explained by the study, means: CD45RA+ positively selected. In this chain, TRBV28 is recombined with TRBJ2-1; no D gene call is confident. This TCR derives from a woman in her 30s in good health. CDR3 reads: CASSLSQVSDNEQFF. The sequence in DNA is TGTGCCAGCAGTTTATCTCAGGTCTCCGACAATGAGCAGTTCTTC.